These 26 T cell receptor beta chains share one sample of origin, sequenced in a study of blood T cells in healthy people across ages. A sample-barcoded 5' primer and a J-beta primer mix were used in a second PCR of roughly 7 to 11 cycles. TCRdb passed the 5' RACE reads through MiXCR, listing each CDR3 protein once. Among over a million distinct CDR3 sequences listed, more than 35% were seen once. Source material: blood. These receptors all come from a woman in her fifties or sixties in good health.

This clonotype has only a few counts. The chain recombines TRBV29-1 with TRBJ2-3, with 8 bases lining up with TRBD1. The CDR3 totals 15 residues. Germline CDR1 reads SQVTM; CDR2 reads ANQGSEA. Trimming cost V 3 bases and J 0 bases; bases outside gene matches: 5. CDR3 residues: CSVDPGQGSTDTQYF. The CDR3 coding sequence is TGCAGCGTTGACCCCGGACAGGGAAGCACAGATACGCAGTATTTT.

Note on this clonotype: It may be a read error: a sequence one base away is much more abundant. CDR3 DNA: TGTGCCAGTAAGGGACTAGTGGGAGCGACAGATACGCAGTATTTT. Translation: CASKGLVGATDTQYF. The J gene is TRBJ2-3, the V gene TRBV19; TRBD2 agrees at 8 bases. The germline V gene has CDR1 LNHDA and CDR2 SQIVND (reference sequence). This CDR3 is 15 amino acids long. V lost 7 bases, J lost 3 bases, and 9 bases stayed unmatched.

The genes are TRBV12-3 or TRBV12-4 and TRBJ1-1; 7 bases fit TRBD1. This CDR3 is built from 11 residues. J was trimmed by 8 bases and V by 7 bases; bases with no gene match: 4. The CDR3 region is CASTATGEAFF. The DNA of the CDR3 is TGTGCCAGCACCGCGACAGGGGAAGCTTTCTTT.

The chain links TRBV5-1 to TRBJ2-7; 7 bases are shared with TRBD2. The CDR3 length is 13 residues. J lost 2 bases, V lost 4 bases, and 3 bases had no gene match. Germline CDR1 reads SGHRS; CDR2 reads YFSETQ. CDR3: CASSKGTTYEQYF. CDR3 nucleotide sequence: TGCGCCAGCAGCAAAGGGACTACCTACGAGCAGTACTTC.

This clonotype was picked up a small number of times. The gene calls are TRBV6-2 or TRBV6-3 and TRBJ2-1, with 8 positions matching TRBD2. CDR1 MNHEY and CDR2 SVGEGT come from the germline V gene. This CDR3 is 16 amino acids long. The trim removed 4 bases at V and 7 bases at J, leaving 12 bases unmatched. The CDR3 loop reads CASSSPGRGRGNEQFF. CDR3 bases: TGTGCCAGCAGTTCGCCCGGGAGGGGCCGGGGGAATGAGCAGTTCTTC.

There are a few counts of this clonotype. This CDR3 reads CASSVDPRVAGRGEQYF. The CDR3 coding sequence is TGTGCCAGCAGCGTAGACCCCAGGGTAGCGGGACGTGGGGAGCAGTACTTC. This chain joins TRBV9 and TRBJ2-5; 8 bases match TRBD2. The germline V gene encodes CDR1 SGDLS and CDR2 YYNGEE. V lost 0 bases to trimming and J lost 11 bases; unmatched junction nucleotides: 18. This CDR3 has 17 amino acids.

In DNA, the CDR3 is TGTGCCAGCACAACCCGGGGGAATGAGCAGTTCTTC. Translating gives CASTTRGNEQFF. The genes are TRBV2 and TRBJ2-1, with a tentative D call TRBD2 (6 bases). This CDR3 has 12 residues. Germline V gene sequence: CDR1 SNHLY, CDR2 FYNNEI. V shed 7 bases and J shed 7 bases, with 11 bases lying between them.

This clonotype was picked up a small number of times. The genes are TRBV7-6 and TRBJ2-5, with D possibly called TRBD1 or TRBD2 (6 bases each). Per the germline V gene, CDR1 is SGHVS and CDR2 is FNYEAQ. The V end lost 5 bases, the J end lost 12 bases, and 19 bases lay between the germline ends. This CDR3 region has 13 residues. CDR3 bases: TGTGCCAGCAGCGTAAAGGAGGGGGGAACGGAGTACTTC. Translation: CASSVKEGGTEYF.

J is TRBJ2-1 and V is TRBV5-1; D is perhaps TRBD1 (6 bases). Per the germline V gene, CDR1 is SGHRS and CDR2 is YFSETQ. There are 17 residues in the CDR3. V was shortened by 0 bases and J by 15 bases, with 28 bases between the two germline ends. The CDR3 DNA reads as TGCGCCAGCAGCTTGGCAGAGACAGCTAACTTACGGTCCAGGGGGTTCTTC. Translated: CASSLAETANLRSRGFF.

A note on this clonotype: A read error may produce the germline difference seen at one junction end. The chain combines TRBV9 with TRBJ2-7, with D maybe TRBD1 (6 bases). The germline V gene has CDR1 SGDLS and CDR2 YYNGEE. This CDR3 comprises 14 residues. CDR3 protein: CASSVGQNSYEQHF. The CDR3 DNA is TGTGCCAGCAGCGTCGGACAGAACTCCTACGAGCAGCACTTC.

The chain links TRBV12-3 or TRBV12-4 to TRBJ2-1; 9 bases are a match to TRBD1. With V trimmed by 8 bases and J by 9 bases, 17 bases remained unmatched. The CDR3 sequence is 16 residues long. As DNA, the CDR3 is TGTGCCAGCTACTACCTGGGGGACAGGGACCCCGGTGAGCAGTTCTTC. It translates to CASYYLGDRDPGEQFF.

This sequence joins TRBV20-1 and TRBJ2-5, with 7 positions matching TRBD2. Germline V CDR1 and CDR2: DFQATT, SNEGSKA (reference sequence). Trimming took 3 bases from V and 5 from J; bases not matched to a gene: 3. The CDR3 loop spans 12 amino acids. The CDR3 DNA reads as TGCAGTGCTAGTTTGGGAGGGGAGACCCAGTACTTC. Its protein is CSASLGGETQYF.

This sequence joins TRBV29-1 and TRBJ2-3; D gene uncertain. CDR1 and CDR2 (germline): SQVTM, ANQGSEA. This CDR3 spans 16 amino acids. V dropped 2 bases and J dropped 0 bases, with 15 bases sitting between them. As DNA, the CDR3 is TGCAGCGTTGAATATAGGCAGACCGCTAGCACAGATACGCAGTATTTT. Amino acids: CSVEYRQTASTDTQYF.

The J gene is TRBJ2-3, the V gene TRBV7-2, with a possible D match to TRBD1 (6 bases). The CDR3 extends over 15 amino acids. Trimming cost V 3 bases and J 2 bases, with 12 bases left between them. From germline, CDR1 is SGHTA and CDR2 FQGNSA. The CDR3 nucleotides are TGTGCCAGCAGCTTGATCTGGGACAACACAGATACGCAGTATTTT. Translated: CASSLIWDNTDTQYF.

The CDR3 here is CSASPQGPTEAFF. The DNA of the CDR3 is TGCAGTGCTAGTCCCCAGGGGCCCACCGAAGCTTTCTTT. V gene TRBV20-1 combines with J gene TRBJ1-1; tentative D call: TRBD1 (6 bases). Trimming shortened V by 3 bases and J by 8 bases, and 16 bases separated the two germline ends. Germline V gene lookup returns CDR1 DFQATT and CDR2 SNEGSKA (reference sequence). The CDR3 extends over 13 amino acids.

This clonotype was seen only a few times. The V and J genes are TRBV20-1 and TRBJ2-1; D possibly corresponds to TRBD2 (6 bases). CDR3 length: 12 amino acids. V shed 5 bases and J shed 10 bases, with 15 bases lying between them. Germline V gives CDR1 DFQATT, CDR2 SNEGSKA (reference sequence). CDR3 coding DNA: TGCAGTGCTGGACGGATGGGGAGGGAGCAGTTCTTC. It specifies CSAGRMGREQFF.

Of note for this clonotype: A junction boundary mismatches the germline segment, possibly from a read error. CDR3 sequence reads: CASSLTGFNEQFF. As DNA, the CDR3 is TGTGCCAGCAGTTTGACAGGGTTCAATGAGCAGTTCTTC. The V call is TRBV5-1, the J call TRBJ2-1; TRBD1 agrees at 7 bases. The germline V gene encodes CDR1 SGHRS and CDR2 YFSETQ. The CDR3 has 13 residues.

The CDR3 nucleotides read TGCGCCAGCAGCTTGGGCCTGGGACTAGCGAGTGAGCAGTACTTC. Translation gives CASSLGLGLASEQYF. The chain joins TRBV5-1 to TRBJ2-7; TRBD2 agrees at 10 bases. There are 15 residues in the CDR3. The V segment lost 0 bases and the J segment 7 bases; nucleotides outside the gene matches: 7. The germline gives CDR1 SGHRS, CDR2 YFSETQ.

J is TRBJ2-7 and V is TRBV20-1, with 7 bases fitting TRBD1. V lost 1 base and J lost 0; bases outside the gene matches: 3. CDR3 length equals 14 residues. The germline V gene encodes CDR1 DFQATT and CDR2 SNEGSKA (reference sequence). This CDR3 reads CSARGRQGSYEQYF. In DNA form, the CDR3 reads TGCAGTGCTAGAGGTCGACAGGGCTCCTACGAGCAGTACTTC.

This clonotype was detected only once. V gene TRBV4-2 combines with J gene TRBJ2-3; 7 bases align to TRBD2. The CDR3 length is 17 residues. CDR1 and CDR2 from the germline V gene are LGHNA and YNFKEQ. V was clipped by 1 base and J by 2 bases; unmatched bases: 9. CDR3 sequence (DNA): TGTGCCAGCAGCCAAGGTCGCCAGCGGGGCCACACAGATACGCAGTATTTT. Protein: CASSQGRQRGHTDTQYF.

This chain connects TRBV12-3 or TRBV12-4 to TRBJ1-2; TRBD1 agrees at 8 bases. This CDR3 is built from 15 residues. With 5 bases clipped from V and 2 bases from J, the junction kept 7 bases outside the gene matches. DNA for the CDR3: TGTGCCAGCAGTCCTCTGGACAGGGCGAACTATGGCTACACCTTC. This translates into CASSPLDRANYGYTF.

The chain joins TRBV7-6 to TRBJ2-7; D is uncertain. Germline V CDR1 and CDR2: SGHVS, FNYEAQ. This CDR3 has 14 residues. V was cut by 1 base and J by 1 base, with 8 bases left in between. CDR3 DNA: TGTGCCAGCAGCTTAGGGGCACTATCCTACGAGCAGTACTTC. It yields the protein CASSLGALSYEQYF.

Of note for this clonotype: A read error may account for a junction end that differs from germline. The rearrangement links TRBV12-3 or TRBV12-4 to TRBJ2-7, with a possible D match to TRBD1 (6 bases). The CDR3 consists of 14 residues. The CDR3 region is CAGSLQGPSYEQYF. The CDR3 region has the DNA TGTGCCGGCAGTTTACAGGGTCCCTCCTACGAGCAGTACTTC.

This chain joins TRBV10-3 and TRBJ2-1; TRBD2 matches at 13 bases. Per the germline V gene, CDR1 is ENHRY and CDR2 is SYGVKD. The V segment lost 6 bases and the J segment 9 bases; nucleotides outside the gene matches: 20. The CDR3 is 19 amino acids. The CDR3 DNA follows: TGTGCCATCAGGCTAACTAGCGGGAGGGCCCGGGCATCGGCTGGTGAGCAGTTCTTC. The encoded protein is CAIRLTSGRARASAGEQFF.

V gene TRBV6-2 or TRBV6-3 combines with J gene TRBJ2-7; TRBD1 is a possible D gene (6 bases). This CDR3 has 13 amino acids. The V end was cut by 5 bases, the J end by 3 bases, with 11 bases between. The germline gives CDR1 MNHEY, CDR2 SVGEGT. The CDR3 here is CASSNLQGYEQYF. CDR3 nucleotide sequence: TGTGCCAGCAGTAACCTACAGGGCTACGAGCAGTACTTC.

The chain carries TRBV7-9 and TRBJ2-4; 11 nucleotides line up with TRBD1. With 4 bases clipped from V and 1 base from J, the junction kept 6 bases outside the gene matches. The CDR3 has 17 residues. Germline V gene sequence: CDR1 SEHNR, CDR2 FQNEAQ (reference sequence). The CDR3 DNA is TGTGCCAGCAGCTCTTATGGACAGGGGGCGGCCAAAAACATTCAGTACTTC. Encoded protein: CASSSYGQGAAKNIQYF. Based on the CDR3 plus reference TRBV7-9 and TRBJ2-4, the full variable domain is DTGVSQNPRHKITKRGQNVTFRCDPISEHNRLYWYRQTLGQGPEFLTYFQNEAQLEKSRLLSDRFSAERPKGSFSTLEIQRTEQGDSAMYLCASSSYGQGAAKNIQYFGAGTRLSVL.